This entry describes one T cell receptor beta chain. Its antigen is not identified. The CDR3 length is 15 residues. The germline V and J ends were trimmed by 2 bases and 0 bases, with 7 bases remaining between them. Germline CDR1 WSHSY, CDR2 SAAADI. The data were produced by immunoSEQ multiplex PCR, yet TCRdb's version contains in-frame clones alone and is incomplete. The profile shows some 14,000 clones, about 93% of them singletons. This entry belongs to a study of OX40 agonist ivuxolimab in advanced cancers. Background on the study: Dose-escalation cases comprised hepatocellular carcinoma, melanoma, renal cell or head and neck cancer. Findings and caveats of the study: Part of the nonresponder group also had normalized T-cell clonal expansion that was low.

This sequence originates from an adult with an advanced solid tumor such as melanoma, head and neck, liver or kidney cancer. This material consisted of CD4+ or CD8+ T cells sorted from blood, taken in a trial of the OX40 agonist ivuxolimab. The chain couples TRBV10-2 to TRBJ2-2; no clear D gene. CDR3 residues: CASSELSPNTGELFF. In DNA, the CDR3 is TGCGCCAGCAGTGAGCTTTCCCCGAACACCGGGGAGCTGTTTTTT.